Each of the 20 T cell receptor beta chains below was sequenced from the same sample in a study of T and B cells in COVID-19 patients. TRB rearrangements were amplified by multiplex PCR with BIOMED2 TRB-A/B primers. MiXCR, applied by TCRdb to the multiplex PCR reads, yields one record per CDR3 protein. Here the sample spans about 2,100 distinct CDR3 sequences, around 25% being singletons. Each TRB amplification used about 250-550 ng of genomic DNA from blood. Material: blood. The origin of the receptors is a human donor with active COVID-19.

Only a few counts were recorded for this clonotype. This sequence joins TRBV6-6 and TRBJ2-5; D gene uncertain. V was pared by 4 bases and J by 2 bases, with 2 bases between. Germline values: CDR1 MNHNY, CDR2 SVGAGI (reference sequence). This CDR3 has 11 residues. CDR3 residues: CASSLQETQYF. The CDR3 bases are TGTGCCAGCAGTTTACAAGAGACCCAGTACTTC.

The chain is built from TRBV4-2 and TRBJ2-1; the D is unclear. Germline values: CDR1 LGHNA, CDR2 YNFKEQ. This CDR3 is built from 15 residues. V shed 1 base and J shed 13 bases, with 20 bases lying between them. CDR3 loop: CASSQGLGYQETQFF. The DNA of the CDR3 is TGTGCCAGCAGCCAAGGGCTAGGCTACCAAGAGACCCAGTTCTTC.

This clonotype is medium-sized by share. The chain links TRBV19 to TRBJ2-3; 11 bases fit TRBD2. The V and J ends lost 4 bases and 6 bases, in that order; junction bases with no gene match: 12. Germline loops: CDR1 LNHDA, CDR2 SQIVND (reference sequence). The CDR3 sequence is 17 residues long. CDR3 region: CASSTNLGASGRDTQYF. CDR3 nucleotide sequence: TGTGCCAGTAGTACCAATCTCGGGGCTAGCGGGAGGGATACGCAGTATTTT.

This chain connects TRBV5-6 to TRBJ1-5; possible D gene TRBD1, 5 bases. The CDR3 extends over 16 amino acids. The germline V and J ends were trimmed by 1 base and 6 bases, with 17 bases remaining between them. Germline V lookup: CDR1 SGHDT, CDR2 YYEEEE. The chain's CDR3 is CASSLRNGASGQPQHF. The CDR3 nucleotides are TGTGCCAGCAGCTTGAGGAACGGGGCGTCCGGTCAGCCCCAGCATTTT.

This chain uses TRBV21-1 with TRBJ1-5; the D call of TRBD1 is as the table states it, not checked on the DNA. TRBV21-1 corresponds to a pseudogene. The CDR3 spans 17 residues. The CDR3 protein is CASSKAPGGSYNQPQHF. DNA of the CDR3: TGTGCCAGCAGCAAAGCGCCTGGGGGCAGCTACAATCAGCCCCAGCATTTT.

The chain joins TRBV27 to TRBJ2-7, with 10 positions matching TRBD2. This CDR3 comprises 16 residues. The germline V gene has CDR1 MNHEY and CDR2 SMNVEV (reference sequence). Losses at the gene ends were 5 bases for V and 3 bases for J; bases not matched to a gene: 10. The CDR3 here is CASSGSTLAGVYEQYF. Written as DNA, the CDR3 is TGTGCCAGCAGTGGGAGTACTCTAGCGGGAGTCTACGAGCAGTACTTC.

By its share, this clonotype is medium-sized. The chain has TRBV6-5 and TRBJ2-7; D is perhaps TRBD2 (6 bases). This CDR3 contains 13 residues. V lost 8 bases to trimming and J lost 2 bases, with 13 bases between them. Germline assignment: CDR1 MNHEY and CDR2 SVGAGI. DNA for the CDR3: TGTGCCAGCCGAATCTCGGGGGCCTACGAGCAGTACTTC. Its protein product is CASRISGAYEQYF.

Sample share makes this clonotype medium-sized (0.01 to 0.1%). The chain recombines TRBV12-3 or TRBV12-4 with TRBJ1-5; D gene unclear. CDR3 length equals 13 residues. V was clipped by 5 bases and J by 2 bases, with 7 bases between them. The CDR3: CASSMLRNQPQHF. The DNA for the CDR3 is TGTGCCAGCAGTATGCTCCGCAATCAGCCCCAGCATTTT.

The CDR3 DNA reads as TGTGCCAGCTCTTACGAGCAGTACTTC. Translating gives CASSYEQYF. This chain connects TRBV2 to TRBJ2-7, with D hard to call. The CDR3 is made up of 9 amino acids. The V gene lost 8 bases and the J gene lost 4 bases, with 3 bases spanning the gap. Germline CDR1 is SNHLY and CDR2 is FYNNEI.

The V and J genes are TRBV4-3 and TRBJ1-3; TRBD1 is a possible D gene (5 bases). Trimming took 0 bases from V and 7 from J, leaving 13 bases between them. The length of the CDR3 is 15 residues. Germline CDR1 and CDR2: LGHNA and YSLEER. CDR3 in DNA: TGCGCCAGCAGCCAAGAAGGGGACTACAGGAACACCATATATTTT. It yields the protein CASSQEGDYRNTIYF.

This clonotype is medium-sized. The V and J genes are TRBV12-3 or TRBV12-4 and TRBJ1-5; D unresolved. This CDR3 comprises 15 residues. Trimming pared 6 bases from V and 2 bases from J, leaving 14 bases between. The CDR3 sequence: CASREDLGGNQPQHF. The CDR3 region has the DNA TGTGCCAGCAGAGAGGACCTTGGAGGCAATCAGCCCCAGCATTTT.

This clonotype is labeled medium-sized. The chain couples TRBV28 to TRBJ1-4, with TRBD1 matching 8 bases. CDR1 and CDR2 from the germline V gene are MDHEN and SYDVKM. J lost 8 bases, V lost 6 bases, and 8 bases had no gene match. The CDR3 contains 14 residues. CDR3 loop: CASSPGQVEEKLFF. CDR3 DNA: TGTGCCAGCAGCCCGGGACAGGTCGAGGAAAAACTGTTTTTT.

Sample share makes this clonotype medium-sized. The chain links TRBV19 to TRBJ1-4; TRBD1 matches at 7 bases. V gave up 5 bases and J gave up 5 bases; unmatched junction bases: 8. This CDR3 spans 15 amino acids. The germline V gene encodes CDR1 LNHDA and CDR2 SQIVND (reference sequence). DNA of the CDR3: TGTGCCAGTAGTGGACGGGACAGTGAGAATGAAAAACTGTTTTTT. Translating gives CASSGRDSENEKLFF.

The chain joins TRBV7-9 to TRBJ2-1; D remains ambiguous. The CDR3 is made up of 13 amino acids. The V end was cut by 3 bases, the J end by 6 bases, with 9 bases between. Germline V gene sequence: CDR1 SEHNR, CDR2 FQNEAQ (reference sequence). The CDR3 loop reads CASSLGRFNEQFF. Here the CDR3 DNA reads TGTGCCAGCAGCTTGGGCAGGTTCAATGAGCAGTTCTTC.

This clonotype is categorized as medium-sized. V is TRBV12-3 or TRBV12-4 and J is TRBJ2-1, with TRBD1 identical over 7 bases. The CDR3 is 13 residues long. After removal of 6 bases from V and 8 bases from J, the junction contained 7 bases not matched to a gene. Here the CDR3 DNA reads TGTGCCAGCAGGGGGACAGCTACTCATGAGCAGTTCTTC. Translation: CASRGTATHEQFF.

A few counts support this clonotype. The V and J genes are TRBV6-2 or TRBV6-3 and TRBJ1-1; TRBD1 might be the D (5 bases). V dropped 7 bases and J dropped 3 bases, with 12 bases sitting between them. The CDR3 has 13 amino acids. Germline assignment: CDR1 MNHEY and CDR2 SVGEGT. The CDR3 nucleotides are TGTGCCAGCATTCCAGGGAAGGACACTGAAGCTTTCTTT. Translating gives CASIPGKDTEAFF.

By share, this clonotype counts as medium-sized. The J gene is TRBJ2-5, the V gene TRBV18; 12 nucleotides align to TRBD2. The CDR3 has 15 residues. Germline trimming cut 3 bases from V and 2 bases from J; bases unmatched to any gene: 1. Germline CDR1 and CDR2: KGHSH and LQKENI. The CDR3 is CASSPLAGGQETQYF. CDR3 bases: TGTGCCAGCTCACCTCTAGCGGGAGGGCAAGAGACCCAGTACTTC.

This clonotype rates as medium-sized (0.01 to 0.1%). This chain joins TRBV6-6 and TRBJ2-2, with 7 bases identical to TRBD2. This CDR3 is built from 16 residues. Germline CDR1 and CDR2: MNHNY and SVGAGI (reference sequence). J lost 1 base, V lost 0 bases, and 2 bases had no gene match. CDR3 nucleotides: TGTGCCAGCAGTTACTCGGGCGGGGGGAACACCGGGGAGCTGTTTTTT. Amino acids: CASSYSGGGNTGELFF.

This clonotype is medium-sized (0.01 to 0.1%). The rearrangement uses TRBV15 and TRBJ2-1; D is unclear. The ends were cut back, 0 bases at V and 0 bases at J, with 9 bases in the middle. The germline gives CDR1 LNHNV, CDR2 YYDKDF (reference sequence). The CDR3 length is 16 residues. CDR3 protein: CATSRERGSSYNEQFF. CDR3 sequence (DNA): TGTGCCACCAGCAGAGAACGCGGAAGCTCCTACAATGAGCAGTTCTTC.

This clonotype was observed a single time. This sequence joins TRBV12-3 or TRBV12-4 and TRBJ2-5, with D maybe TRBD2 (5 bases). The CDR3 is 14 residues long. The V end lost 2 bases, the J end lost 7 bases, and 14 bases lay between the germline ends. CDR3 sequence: CASSLSLAEVTQYF. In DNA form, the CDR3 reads TGTGCCAGCAGTTTAAGCCTAGCCGAGGTGACCCAGTACTTC.